This T cell receptor beta chain came from a study of Ad26.COV2.S vaccination and SARS-CoV-2 variants. Across the whole study: Within the COV1001 Ad26.COV2.S trial arm, the donor was enrolled. Dosing was one shot or two shots 56 days apart. Study-level results: There was a possibility that the TCR breadth and depth analyses underestimated total T cell responses. Compared with placebo recipients, vaccine recipients had higher spike-specific TCR breadth.

Per germline, CDR1 SGHRS and CDR2 YFSETQ. CDR3 size: 16 residues. V was clipped by 4 bases and J by 5 bases; unmatched bases: 8. For this clone: Its antigen remains unidentified.

Clones were read by immunoSEQ multiplex PCR, and TCRdb kept only the in-frame ones, dropping some. The sample yields about 680,000 clones, roughly 90% seen once. Treatment in this sample: 15 to 20 received Ad26.COV2.S at low or high dose, single or two shots; 5 received placebo; per-sample allocation not given. The study sampled participants on day 63 after the first vaccine or placebo injection. Specimen: peripheral blood, collected in a trial of Ad26.COV2.S vaccine versus placebo. V usage is TRBV5-1 and J usage is TRBJ2-1; 11 positions match TRBD2. The receptor's source is a person between 18 and 65 years old who received the Ad26.COV2.S COVID-19 vaccine or a placebo. In nucleotides, the CDR3 is TGCGCCAGCAGCCCTGGAGTGGGACTAGCGGACAATGAGCAGTTCTTC. Its protein product is CASSPGVGLADNEQFF.